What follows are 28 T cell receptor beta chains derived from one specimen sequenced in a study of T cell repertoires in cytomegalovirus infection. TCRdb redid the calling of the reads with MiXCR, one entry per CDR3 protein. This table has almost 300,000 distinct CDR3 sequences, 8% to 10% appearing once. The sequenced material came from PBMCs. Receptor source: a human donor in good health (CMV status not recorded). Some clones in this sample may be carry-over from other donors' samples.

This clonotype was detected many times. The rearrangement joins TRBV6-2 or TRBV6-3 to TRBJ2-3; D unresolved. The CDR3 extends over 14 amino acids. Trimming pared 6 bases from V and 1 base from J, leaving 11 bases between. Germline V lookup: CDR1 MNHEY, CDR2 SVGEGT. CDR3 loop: CASRSQWGTDTQYF. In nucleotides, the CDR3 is TGTGCCAGCAGATCCCAATGGGGCACAGATACGCAGTATTTT.

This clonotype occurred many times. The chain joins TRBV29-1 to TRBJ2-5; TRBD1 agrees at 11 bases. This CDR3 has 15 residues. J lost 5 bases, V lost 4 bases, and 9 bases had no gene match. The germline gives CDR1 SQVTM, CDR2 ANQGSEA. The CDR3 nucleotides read TGCAGCGTTGCTGTCGGACAGGGGGCGTATGAGACCCAGTACTTC. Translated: CSVAVGQGAYETQYF. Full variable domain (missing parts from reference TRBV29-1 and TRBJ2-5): SAVISQKPSRDICQRGTSLTIQCQVDSQVTMMFWYRQQPGQSLTLIATANQGSEATYESGFVIDKFPISRPNLTFSTLTVSNMSPEDSSIYLCSVAVGQGAYETQYFGPGTRLLVL.

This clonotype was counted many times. CDR3 DNA sequence: TGTGCCAGCAGCTCCGCCCCCGGGGGCCCCTACGAGCAGTACGTC. It translates to CASSSAPGGPYEQYV. The rearrangement joins TRBV11-2 to TRBJ2-7; D possibly matches TRBD1 or TRBD2 (6 bases each). Germline-derived CDR1 and CDR2 are SGHAT and FQNNGV. The CDR3 has 15 amino acids. Trimming left V 4 bases short and J 2 bases short, with 15 bases between.

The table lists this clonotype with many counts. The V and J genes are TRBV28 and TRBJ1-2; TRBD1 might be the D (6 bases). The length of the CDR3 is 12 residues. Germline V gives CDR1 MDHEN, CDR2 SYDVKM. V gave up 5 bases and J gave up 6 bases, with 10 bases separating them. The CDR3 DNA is TGTGCCAGCAGTCGTCCAGGGGATGGCTACACCTTC. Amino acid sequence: CASSRPGDGYTF.

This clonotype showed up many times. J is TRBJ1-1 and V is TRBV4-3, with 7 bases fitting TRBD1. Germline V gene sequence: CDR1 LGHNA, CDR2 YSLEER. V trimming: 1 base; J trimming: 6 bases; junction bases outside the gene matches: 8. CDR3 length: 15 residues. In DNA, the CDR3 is TGCGCCAGCAGCCAAGCATTGACAGGGCTAGCTGAAGCTTTCTTT. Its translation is CASSQALTGLAEAFF.

CDR3 loop: CASKERGQETQYF. In DNA form, the CDR3 reads TGTGCCAGTAAAGAGAGGGGACAAGAGACCCAGTACTTC. The chain uses TRBV19 and TRBJ2-5; either TRBD1 or TRBD2 may fit D (5 bases each). The length of the CDR3 is 13 residues. Germline V lookup: CDR1 LNHDA, CDR2 SQIVND (reference sequence). V was cut by 7 bases and J by 2 bases, with 11 bases left in between. The variable domain in full, with the rest retrieved from reference TRBV19 and TRBJ2-5, is DGGITQSPKYLFRKEGQNVTLSCEQNLNHDAMYWYRQDPGQGLRLIYYSQIVNDFQKGDIAEGYSVSREKKESFPLTVTSAQKNPTAFYLCASKERGQETQYFGPGTRLLVL.

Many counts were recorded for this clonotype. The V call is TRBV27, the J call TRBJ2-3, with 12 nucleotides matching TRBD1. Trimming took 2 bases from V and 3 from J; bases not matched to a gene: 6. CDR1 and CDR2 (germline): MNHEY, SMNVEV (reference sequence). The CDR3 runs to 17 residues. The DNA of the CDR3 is TGTGCCAGCAGTTTACTACTGGGACAGGGGGCGACAGATACGCAGTATTTT. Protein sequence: CASSLLLGQGATDTQYF.

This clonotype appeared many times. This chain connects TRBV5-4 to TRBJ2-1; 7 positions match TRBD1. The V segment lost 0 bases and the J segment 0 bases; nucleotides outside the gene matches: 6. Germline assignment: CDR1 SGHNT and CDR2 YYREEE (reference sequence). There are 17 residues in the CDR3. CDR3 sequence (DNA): TGTGCCAGCAGCTTGGAAGCAGGGGGTTTCTCCTACAATGAGCAGTTCTTC. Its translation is CASSLEAGGFSYNEQFF.

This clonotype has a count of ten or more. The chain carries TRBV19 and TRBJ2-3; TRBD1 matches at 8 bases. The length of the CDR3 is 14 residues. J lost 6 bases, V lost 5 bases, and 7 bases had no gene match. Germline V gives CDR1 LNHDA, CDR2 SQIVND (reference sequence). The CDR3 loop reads CASSSYRGADTQYF. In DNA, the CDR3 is TGTGCCAGTAGTTCCTACAGGGGGGCGGATACGCAGTATTTT. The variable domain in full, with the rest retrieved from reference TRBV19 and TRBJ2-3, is DGGITQSPKYLFRKEGQNVTLSCEQNLNHDAMYWYRQDPGQGLRLIYYSQIVNDFQKGDIAEGYSVSREKKESFPLTVTSAQKNPTAFYLCASSSYRGADTQYFGPGTRLTVL.

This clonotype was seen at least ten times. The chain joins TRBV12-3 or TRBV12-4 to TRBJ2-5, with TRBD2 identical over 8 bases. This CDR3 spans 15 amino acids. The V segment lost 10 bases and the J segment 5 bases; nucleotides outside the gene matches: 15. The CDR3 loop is CATQTQRGGVETQYF. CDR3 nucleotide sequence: TGTGCCACCCAGACTCAACGGGGGGGAGTGGAGACCCAGTACTTC.

Here the CDR3 reads CASSYYPGQGKNRQFF. The CDR3 DNA reads as TGTGCCAGCAGCTACTATCCGGGACAGGGTAAAAATAGGCAGTTCTTC. This chain joins TRBV7-2 and TRBJ2-1; 9 bases are shared with TRBD1. This CDR3 is 16 amino acids long. V trimming: 4 bases; J trimming: 12 bases; junction bases outside the gene matches: 16. From germline, CDR1 is SGHTA and CDR2 FQGNSA.

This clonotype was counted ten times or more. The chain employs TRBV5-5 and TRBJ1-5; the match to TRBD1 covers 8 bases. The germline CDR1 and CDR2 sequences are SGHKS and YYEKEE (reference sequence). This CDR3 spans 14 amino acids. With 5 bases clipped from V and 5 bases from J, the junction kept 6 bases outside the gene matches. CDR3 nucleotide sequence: TGTGCCAGCAGTTCAGACAGGGGATATCAGCCCCAGCATTTT. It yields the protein CASSSDRGYQPQHF.

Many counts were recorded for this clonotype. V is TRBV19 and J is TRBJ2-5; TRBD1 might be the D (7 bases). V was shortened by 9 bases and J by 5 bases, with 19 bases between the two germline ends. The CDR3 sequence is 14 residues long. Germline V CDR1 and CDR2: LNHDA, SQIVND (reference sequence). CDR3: CASGGQSGAETQYF. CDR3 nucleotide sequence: TGTGCCAGCGGGGGACAGTCTGGGGCGGAGACCCAGTACTTC.

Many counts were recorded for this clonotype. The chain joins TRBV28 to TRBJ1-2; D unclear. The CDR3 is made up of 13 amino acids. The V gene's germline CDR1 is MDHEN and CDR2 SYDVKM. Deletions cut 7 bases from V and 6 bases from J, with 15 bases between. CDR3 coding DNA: TGTGCCAGCACCGTCGGTGGAGGCGATGGCTACACCTTC. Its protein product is CASTVGGGDGYTF.

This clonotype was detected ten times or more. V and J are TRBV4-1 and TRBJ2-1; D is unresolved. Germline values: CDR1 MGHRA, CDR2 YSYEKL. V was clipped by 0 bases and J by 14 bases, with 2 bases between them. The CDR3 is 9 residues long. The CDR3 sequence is CASSQDKFF. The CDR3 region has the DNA TGCGCCAGCAGCCAAGACAAGTTCTTC.

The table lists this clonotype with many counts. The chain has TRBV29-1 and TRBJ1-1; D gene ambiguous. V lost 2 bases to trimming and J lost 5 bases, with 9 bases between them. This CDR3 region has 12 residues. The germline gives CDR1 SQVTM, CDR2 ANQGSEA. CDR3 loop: CSVEPQVTEAFF. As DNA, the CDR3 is TGCAGCGTTGAACCCCAGGTTACTGAAGCTTTCTTT.

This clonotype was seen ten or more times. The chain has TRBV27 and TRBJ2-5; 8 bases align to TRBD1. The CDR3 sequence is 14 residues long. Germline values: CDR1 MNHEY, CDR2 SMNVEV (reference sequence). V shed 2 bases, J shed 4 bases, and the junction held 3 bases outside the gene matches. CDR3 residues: CASSLQGAGETQYF. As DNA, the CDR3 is TGTGCCAGCAGTTTACAGGGGGCGGGAGAGACCCAGTACTTC.

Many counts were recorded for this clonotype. The DNA for the CDR3 is TGTGCCAGCAGGGTCGGGGCCGGAGGTGGCTACACCTTC. It encodes CASRVGAGGGYTF. The chain uses TRBV12-3 or TRBV12-4 and TRBJ1-2; a possible D gene is TRBD1 (5 bases). This CDR3 contains 13 residues. Trimming cost V 6 bases and J 7 bases, with 15 bases left between them.

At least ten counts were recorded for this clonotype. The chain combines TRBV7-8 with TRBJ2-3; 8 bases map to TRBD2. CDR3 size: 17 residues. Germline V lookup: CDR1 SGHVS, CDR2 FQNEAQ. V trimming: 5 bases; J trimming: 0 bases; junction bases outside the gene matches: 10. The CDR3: CASSTPGGGISTDTQYF. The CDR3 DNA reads TGTGCCAGCAGCACTCCCGGGGGGGGAATTAGCACAGATACGCAGTATTTT.

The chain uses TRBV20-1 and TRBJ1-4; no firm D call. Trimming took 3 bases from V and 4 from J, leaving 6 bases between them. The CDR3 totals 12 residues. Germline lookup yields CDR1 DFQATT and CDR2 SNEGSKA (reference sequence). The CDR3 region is CSASGSNEKLFF. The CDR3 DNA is TGCAGTGCTAGTGGCAGTAATGAAAAACTGTTTTTT.

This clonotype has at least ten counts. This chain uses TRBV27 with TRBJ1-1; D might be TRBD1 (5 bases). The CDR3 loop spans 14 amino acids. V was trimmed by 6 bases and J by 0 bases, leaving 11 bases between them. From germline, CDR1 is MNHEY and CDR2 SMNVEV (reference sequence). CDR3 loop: CASRDGGVNTEAFF. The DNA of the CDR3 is TGTGCCAGCAGAGACGGGGGGGTGAACACTGAAGCTTTCTTT.

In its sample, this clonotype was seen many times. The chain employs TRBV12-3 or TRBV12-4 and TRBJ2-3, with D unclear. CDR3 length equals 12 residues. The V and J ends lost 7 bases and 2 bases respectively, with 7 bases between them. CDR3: CASKPNTDTQYF. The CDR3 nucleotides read TGTGCCAGCAAACCTAACACAGATACGCAGTATTTT.

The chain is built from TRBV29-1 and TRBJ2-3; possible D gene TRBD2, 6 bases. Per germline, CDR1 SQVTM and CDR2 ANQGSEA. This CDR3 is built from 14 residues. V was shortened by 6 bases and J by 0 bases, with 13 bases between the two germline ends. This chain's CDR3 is CSVKSGTSTDTQYF. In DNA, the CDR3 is TGCAGCGTCAAATCCGGGACTAGCACAGATACGCAGTATTTT.

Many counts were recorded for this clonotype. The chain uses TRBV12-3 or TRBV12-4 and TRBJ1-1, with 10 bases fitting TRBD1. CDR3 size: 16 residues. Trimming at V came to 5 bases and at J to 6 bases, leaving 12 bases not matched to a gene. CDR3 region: CASSPGTGVSVAEAFF. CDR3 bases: TGTGCCAGCAGTCCTGGGACAGGGGTGAGTGTAGCTGAAGCTTTCTTT.

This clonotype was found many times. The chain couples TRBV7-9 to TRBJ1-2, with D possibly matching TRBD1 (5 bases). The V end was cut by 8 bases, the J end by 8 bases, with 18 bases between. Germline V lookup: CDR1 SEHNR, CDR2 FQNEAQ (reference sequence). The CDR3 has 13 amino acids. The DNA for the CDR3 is TGTGCCAGCCAGGGAGGAACGACAGTCGGCTACACCTTC. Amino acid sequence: CASQGGTTVGYTF.

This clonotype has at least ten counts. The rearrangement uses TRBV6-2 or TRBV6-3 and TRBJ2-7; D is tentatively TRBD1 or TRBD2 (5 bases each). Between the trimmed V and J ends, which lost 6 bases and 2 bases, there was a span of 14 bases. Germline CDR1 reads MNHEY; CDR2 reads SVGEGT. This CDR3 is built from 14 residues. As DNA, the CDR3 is TGTGCCAGCAGGGACCAGCCGGGGCCCTACGAGCAGTACGTC. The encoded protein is CASRDQPGPYEQYV.

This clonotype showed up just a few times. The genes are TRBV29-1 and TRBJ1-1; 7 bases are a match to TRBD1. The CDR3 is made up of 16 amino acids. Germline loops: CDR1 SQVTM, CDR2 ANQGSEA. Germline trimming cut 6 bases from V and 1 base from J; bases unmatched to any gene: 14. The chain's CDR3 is CSVAKDRPLGNTEAFF. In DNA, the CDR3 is TGCAGCGTCGCCAAGGACAGGCCCCTGGGGAACACTGAAGCTTTCTTT.

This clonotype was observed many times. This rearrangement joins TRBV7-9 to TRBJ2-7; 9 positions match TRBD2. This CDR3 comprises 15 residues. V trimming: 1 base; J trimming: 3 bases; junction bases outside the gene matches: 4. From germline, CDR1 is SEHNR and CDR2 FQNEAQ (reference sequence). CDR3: CASSLGGLADYEQYV. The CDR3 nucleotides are TGTGCCAGCAGCTTAGGGGGACTAGCAGACTACGAGCAGTACGTC.